Following are 14 T cell receptor beta chains from one sample sequenced in a study of blood T cell repertoires in COVID-19. Clones were sequenced by immunoSEQ multiplex PCR, and TCRdb holds only the in-frame ones, with some missing. The profile shows 320,000 or so clones, roughly 87% of them singletons. The sample was PBMCs or T cells enriched from blood (not recorded which). The receptors shown here come from a young woman who had recovered from COVID-19.

V usage is TRBV5-4 and J usage is TRBJ1-1; 8 bases map to TRBD1. The CDR3 extends over 13 amino acids. Unmatched junction bases numbered 1, after V lost 6 bases and J lost 0 bases. The germline gives CDR1 SGHNT, CDR2 YYREEE (reference sequence). CDR3 loop: CASTDRVNTEAFF. The CDR3 DNA reads as TGTGCCAGCACGGACAGGGTGAACACTGAAGCTTTCTTT. Full variable domain (outside the CDR3, taken from reference TRBV5-4 and TRBJ1-1): ETGVTQSPTHLIKTRGQQVTLRCSSQSGHNTVSWYQQALGQGPQFIFQYYREEENGRGNFPPRFSGLQFPNYSSELNVNALELDDSALYLCASTDRVNTEAFFGQGTRLTVV.

This chain links TRBV30 with TRBJ2-2, with 7 bases fitting TRBD1. This CDR3 has 15 amino acids. V trimming: 2 bases; J trimming: 8 bases; junction bases outside the gene matches: 11. Germline CDR1 and CDR2: GTSNPN and SVGIG (reference sequence). The CDR3 reads CAWSPRGKIGGELFF. In DNA, the CDR3 is TGTGCCTGGAGTCCCAGGGGGAAAATAGGAGGGGAGCTGTTTTTT.

The chain recombines TRBV28 with TRBJ1-1, with D tentatively TRBD1 (6 bases). Looked up from germline, CDR1 is MDHEN and CDR2 is SYDVKM. V was pared by 5 bases and J by 6 bases, with 13 bases between. The CDR3 has 13 residues. CDR3 protein: CASSTTQGPEAFF. In nucleotides, the CDR3 is TGTGCCAGCAGTACCACACAGGGACCTGAAGCTTTCTTT. The whole variable domain, remainder taken from reference TRBV28 and TRBJ1-1, is DVKVTQSSRYLVKRTGEKVFLECVQDMDHENMFWYRQDPGLGLRLIYFSYDVKMKEKGDIPEGYSVSREKKERFSLILESASTNQTSMYLCASSTTQGPEAFFGQGTRLTVV.

This chain joins TRBV19 and TRBJ2-1, with D possibly matching TRBD2 (7 bases). Trimming pared 7 bases from V and 10 bases from J, leaving 23 bases between. This CDR3 is 15 amino acids long. Looked up from germline, CDR1 is LNHDA and CDR2 is SQIVND (reference sequence). The CDR3 sequence: CASNYGRGRGGEQFF. CDR3 nucleotide sequence: TGTGCCAGTAACTATGGGCGGGGGCGAGGTGGGGAGCAGTTCTTC.

V gene TRBV7-6 combines with J gene TRBJ2-5; the D gene is possibly TRBD2 (7 bases). Germline loops: CDR1 SGHVS, CDR2 FNYEAQ. V was cut by 5 bases and J by 7 bases, with 17 bases left in between. The CDR3 has 14 amino acids. The CDR3 sequence is CASSQGTGRATQYF. The CDR3 DNA follows: TGTGCCAGCAGCCAGGGGACGGGGAGGGCGACCCAGTACTTC.

This clone was seen just once. V usage is TRBV3-1 (or the pseudogene TRBV3-2) and J usage is TRBJ2-3; TRBD1 matches 11 bases. V lost 3 bases, J lost 7 bases, and 3 bases stayed unmatched. The CDR3 is 14 residues long. CDR1 and CDR2 (germline): LGHDT, YNNKEL (reference sequence). The CDR3 is CASSQGQGGNTQYF. The DNA of the CDR3 is TGTGCCAGCAGCCAGGGACAGGGGGGAAATACGCAGTATTTT.

The chain couples TRBV28 to TRBJ2-2; 12 nucleotides match TRBD2. The CDR3 contains 16 residues. The V and J ends lost 5 bases and 6 bases, in that order; junction bases with no gene match: 7. CDR1 is MDHEN and CDR2 is SYDVKM in the germline V gene. The CDR3 here is CASSTRLAGAAGELFF. CDR3 sequence (DNA): TGTGCCAGCAGTACAAGACTAGCGGGGGCCGCCGGGGAGCTGTTTTTT.

The chain joins TRBV7-2 to TRBJ2-2; no firm D call. CDR1 and CDR2 (germline): SGHTA, FQGNSA. The CDR3 totals 16 residues. Between the trimmed V and J ends, which lost 5 bases and 0 bases, there was a span of 13 bases. In DNA form, the CDR3 reads TGTGCCAGCAGCCCCGACATCCATACGAACACCGGGGAGCTGTTTTTT. This translates into CASSPDIHTNTGELFF.

The chain links TRBV7-9 to TRBJ1-1, with TRBD1 identical over 7 bases. Per germline, CDR1 SEHNR and CDR2 FQNEAQ (reference sequence). V shed 7 bases, J shed 1 base, and the junction held 9 bases outside the gene matches. This CDR3 is built from 15 residues. CDR3 nucleotide sequence: TGTGCCAGCAAGTTCGCCGGGACAGCGAACACTGAAGCTTTCTTT. Translating gives CASKFAGTANTEAFF.

This clone was counted a few times. This chain links TRBV6-5 with TRBJ2-5; maybe TRBD2 (5 bases). CDR3 length: 15 amino acids. CDR1 and CDR2 (germline): MNHEY, SVGAGI. The V and J ends lost 2 bases and 1 base respectively, with 11 bases between them. Written as DNA, the CDR3 is TGTGCCAGCAGTTACGGTTCTAGCCTCCAAGAGACCCAGTACTTC. Translated: CASSYGSSLQETQYF.

CDR3 sequence (DNA): TGTGCCAGCAACGACAAGAACACCGGGGAGCTGTTTTTT. It specifies CASNDKNTGELFF. The chain joins TRBV11-2 to TRBJ2-2; D remains ambiguous. CDR3 size: 13 residues. The germline V and J ends were trimmed by 7 bases and 1 base, with 7 bases remaining between them. Germline CDR1 reads SGHAT; CDR2 reads FQNNGV.

CDR3 bases: TGTGCCAGCAGCCGCGGGGCCTTAGATTCACCCCTCCACTTT. Residues: CASSRGALDSPLHF. The chain links TRBV5-8 to TRBJ1-6; D perhaps matches TRBD1 (5 bases). This CDR3 has 14 residues. V shed 4 bases and J shed 8 bases, with 13 bases lying between them. Germline V gives CDR1 SGHTS, CDR2 YDEGEE.

CDR3 coding DNA: TGTGCCAGCAGTTTCCGGACAGGGAGTGAAAAACTGTTTTTT. Translation gives CASSFRTGSEKLFF. The chain uses TRBV27 and TRBJ1-4, with 8 bases lining up with TRBD1. The CDR3 is made up of 14 amino acids. Germline CDR1 and CDR2: MNHEY and SMNVEV (reference sequence). The trim removed 3 bases at V and 7 bases at J, leaving 4 bases unmatched.

The V and J genes are TRBV5-6 and TRBJ2-3; 11 nucleotides agree with TRBD2. Germline V gene sequence: CDR1 SGHDT, CDR2 YYEEEE. The J segment lost 4 bases and the V segment lost 3 bases, leaving 7 bases of the junction unmatched. The CDR3 consists of 16 residues. As DNA, the CDR3 is TGTGCCAGCAGCTACTCGACTAGCGGGGTTGCAGATACGCAGTATTTT. This gives the protein CASSYSTSGVADTQYF.